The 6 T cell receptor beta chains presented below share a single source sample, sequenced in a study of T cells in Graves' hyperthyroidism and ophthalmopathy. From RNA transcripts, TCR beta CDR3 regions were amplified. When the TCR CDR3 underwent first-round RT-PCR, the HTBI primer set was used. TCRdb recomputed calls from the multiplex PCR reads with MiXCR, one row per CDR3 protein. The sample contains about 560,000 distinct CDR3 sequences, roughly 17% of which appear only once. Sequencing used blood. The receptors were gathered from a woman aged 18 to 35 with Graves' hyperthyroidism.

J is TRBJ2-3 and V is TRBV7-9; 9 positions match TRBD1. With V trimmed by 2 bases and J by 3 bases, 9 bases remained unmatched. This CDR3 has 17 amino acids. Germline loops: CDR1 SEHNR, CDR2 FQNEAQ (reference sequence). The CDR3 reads CASSLWDREGGTDTQYF. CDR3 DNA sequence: TGTGCCAGCAGCTTATGGGACAGGGAAGGGGGGACAGATACGCAGTATTTT.

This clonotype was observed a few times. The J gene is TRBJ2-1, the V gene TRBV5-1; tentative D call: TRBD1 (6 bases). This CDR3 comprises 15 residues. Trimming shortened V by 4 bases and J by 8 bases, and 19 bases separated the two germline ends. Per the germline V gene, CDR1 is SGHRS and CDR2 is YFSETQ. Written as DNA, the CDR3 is TGCGCCAGCAGCCTACCGGGACATCCAGGGGATGAGCAGTTCTTC. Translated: CASSLPGHPGDEQFF. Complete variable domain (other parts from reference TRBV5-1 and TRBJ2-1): KAGVTQTPRYLIKTRGQQVTLSCSPISGHRSVSWYQQTPGQGLQFLFEYFSETQRNKGNFPGRFSGRQFSNSRSEMNVSTLELGDSALYLCASSLPGHPGDEQFFGPGTRLTVL.

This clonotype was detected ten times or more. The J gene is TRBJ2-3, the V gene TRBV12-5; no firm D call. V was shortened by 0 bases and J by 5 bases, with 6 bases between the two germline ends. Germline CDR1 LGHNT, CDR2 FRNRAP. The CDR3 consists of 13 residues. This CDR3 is CASGLVVRDTQYF. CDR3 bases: TGTGCTAGTGGTTTGGTAGTGCGAGATACGCAGTATTTT.

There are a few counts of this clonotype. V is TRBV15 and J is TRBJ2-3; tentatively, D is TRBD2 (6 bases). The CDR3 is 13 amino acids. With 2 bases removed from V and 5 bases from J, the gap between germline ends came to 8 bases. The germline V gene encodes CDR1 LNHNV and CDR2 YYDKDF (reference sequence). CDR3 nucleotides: TGTGCCACCAGCAGACCCGGGGGAGATACGCAGTATTTT. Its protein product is CATSRPGGDTQYF.

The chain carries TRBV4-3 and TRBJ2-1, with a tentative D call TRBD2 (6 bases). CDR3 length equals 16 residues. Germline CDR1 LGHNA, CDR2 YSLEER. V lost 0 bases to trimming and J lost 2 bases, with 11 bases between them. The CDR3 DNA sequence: TGCGCCAGCAGCCAAGATACAGGCGGGGCCTACAATGAGCAGTTCTTC. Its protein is CASSQDTGGAYNEQFF.

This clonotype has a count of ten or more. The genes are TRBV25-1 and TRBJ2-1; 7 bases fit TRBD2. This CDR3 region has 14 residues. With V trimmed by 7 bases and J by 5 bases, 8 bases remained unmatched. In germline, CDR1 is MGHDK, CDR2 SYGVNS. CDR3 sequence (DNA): TGTGCCAGCATCGAGAGCGGGAAGGACAATGAGCAGTTCTTC. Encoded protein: CASIESGKDNEQFF.